This TCR beta chain was identified in a study of Graves' ophthalmopathy and Graves' hyperthyroidism (dated by TCRdb to between 2017 and 2018). Some background on the complete study: Peripheral blood was collected at initial diagnosis, before any treatment. The study used TCR beta repertoire signatures to distinguish Graves' ophthalmopathy from Graves' hyperthyroidism and to predict progression to ophthalmopathy. To explore V-J signatures distinguishing ophthalmopathy from hyperthyroidism, a discovery set of some 100 patients (fewer than 45 ophthalmopathy, some 57 stable hyperthyroidism) was enrolled. The roughly 91 discovery patients were randomly split 7:3 into training and test sets. The independent validation cohort included approximately 19 hyperthyroidism patients plus 17 patients who later progressed from hyperthyroidism to ophthalmopathy. T-cell repertoires of thyroid tissue and blood were compared in six hyperthyroidism patients. In total, around 130 blood samples were TCR-sequenced: fewer than 50 ophthalmopathy, over 70 hyperthyroidism and some 17 hyperthyroidism-to-ophthalmopathy patients. Following sample collection, hyperthyroidism patients were given methimazole at a starting dose of 30 mg daily, and ophthalmopathy patients were given high-dose intravenous methylprednisolone.

The CDR3 spans 13 residues, from the cysteine through the phenylalanine. Only the CDR3 part of the read is kept: 39 bases, read in frame from the first base. Deletion took 3 bases off V and 4 bases off J, with a span of 9 bases between the germline ends. For repertoire sequencing, the TCR beta CDR3 regions were amplified from RNA transcripts. A first-round RT-PCR used HTBI primers with the Qiagen OneStep RT-PCR kit, followed by a second-round multiplex PCR, size selection and purification. The libraries underwent paired-end sequencing with 100 bp reads on an Illumina HiSeq2000. On the authors' methods: SOAPnuke was used to process the reads, throwing out any read that had adapters, had uncalled bases, had a mean Phred below 15, or lacked an exact constant-primer or identifier match. COPE v1.2.5 was used to merge the high-quality paired reads. Each unique nucleotide sequence was treated as a clonotype, and MiTCR v1.1 was used to align the clonotypes to the IMGT TRB V, D and J references. The analysis was limited to V-J combinations with a frequency above 0.0001, which together covered about 99% of repertoires. For each V-J combination, a TCR clonal expansion and chaos score was defined as F50 clonal expansion divided by the chaos observed in the TCRdist matrix. Welch's t-statistics and random forest were used to reduce features to 10 to 15 V-J combinations, which were fed into a naive Bayes classifier. The similarity between thyroid and blood repertoires was quantified using the Morisita-Horn index. The public sequencing data were trimmed at Q25 with fastp and processed into clonotypes with MiXCR by TCRdb, which kept only in-frame beta chains. Merged by CDR3 protein, the rows form single entries marked with the most common genes and DNA. The V and J calls, along with clone size, are taken from TCRdb and not from the paper's own processing. Within this sample are about 400,000 distinct CDR3 sequences, with approximately 15% of them counted one time only. The top ten hold 7% of the sample.

A patient counted as having stable hyperthyroidism if there was no progression to ophthalmopathy within 18 months of follow-up. Hyperthyroidism patients were newly diagnosed, with disease duration under 2 months, and aged 18 to 65 years. Patients were excluded if they had other autoimmune diseases, uncontrolled infections, pregnancy or lactation. Clinical symptoms, serum thyroxine, TRAb, thyroid ultrasound and orbital computed tomography formed the basis of the diagnosis. PBMCs were isolated from more than 8 ml of fresh peripheral blood by Ficoll-Paque density gradient centrifugation. Total RNA was extracted with Trizol reagent and quality-checked on an Agilent 2100 Bioanalyzer. On the study overall, not on this receptor specifically: In validation, the model predicted ophthalmopathy progression with about 70% sensitivity and about 77% specificity; some 13 predicted patients were CT-confirmed with GO in a median of approximately six months. Sample size was not predetermined statistically, and investigators were not blinded to group allocation. The 13-signature model separated ophthalmopathy from stable hyperthyroidism with 87.88% sensitivity and approximately 81% specificity in cross-validation, and 80%/75% in the test set. Among expanded thyroid clonotypes with frequency above 0.001, most also showed up in blood, which suggests that blood repertoires may reflect the thyroid immune response.

This clonotype showed up many times. Its antigen is not yet known. Base-call qualities are not available, and no considerably larger clone is one nucleotide away. The receptor comes from a woman between 18 and 30 years old with stable Graves' hyperthyroidism. Donor details come from another sample of the same person, matched by shared clones. The chain was built from TRBV12-3 or TRBV12-4 and TRBJ2-5, with a tentative D gene TRBD2 over 5 matching bases. The specimen was peripheral blood. Read as DNA, the sequence is TGTGCCAGCAGTTTTGAGGGAGTAGAGACCCAGTACTTC. It translates to CASSFEGVETQYF.